This record concerns one T cell receptor beta chain sequence. Its antigen is currently unknown. PCR used 60 Vbeta primers and 13 Jbeta primers. Measured with immunoSEQ multiplex PCR; TCRdb has only the in-frame clones, and not every one. Reported are 150,000 to 200,000 clones; the ten largest clones contain roughly 1.9%. The data are from a study of cytomegalovirus exposure and HLA in healthy donors. The V gene's germline CDR1 is LGHNA and CDR2 YNFKEQ. Trimming left V 1 base short and J 4 bases short, with 11 bases between. The CDR3 covers 14 residues. General study findings and limits: Altogether, some 170 TCR beta chains were recorded as cytomegalovirus-associated. Later findings reportedly placed an Asian-associated ancestry cluster below the approximately 670-donor mean for N-insertions.

Sequencing was performed on PBMCs. The V call is TRBV4-2, the J call TRBJ2-7; TRBD2 might be the D (5 bases). This TCR was recovered from a man under 40 in good health and CMV-seronegative. In nucleotides, the CDR3 is TGTGCCAGCAGCCAAGTGCACGGGATGTACGAGCAGTACTTC. This encodes CASSQVHGMYEQYF.